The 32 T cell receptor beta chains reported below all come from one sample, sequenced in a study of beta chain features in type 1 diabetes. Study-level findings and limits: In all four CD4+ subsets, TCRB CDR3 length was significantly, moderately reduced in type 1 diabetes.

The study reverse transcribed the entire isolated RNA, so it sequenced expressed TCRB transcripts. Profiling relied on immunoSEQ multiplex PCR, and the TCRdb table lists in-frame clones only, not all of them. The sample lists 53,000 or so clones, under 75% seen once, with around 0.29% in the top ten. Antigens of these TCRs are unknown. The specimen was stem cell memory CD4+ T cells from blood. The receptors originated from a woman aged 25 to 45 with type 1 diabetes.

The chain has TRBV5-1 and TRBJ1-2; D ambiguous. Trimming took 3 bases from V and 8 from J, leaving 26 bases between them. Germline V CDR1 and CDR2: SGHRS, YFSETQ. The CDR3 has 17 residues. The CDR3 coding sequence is TGCGCCAGCAGCTCCGGGGTCCTGGACGAAGAACGAGGGGGCTACACCTTC. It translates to CASSSGVLDEERGGYTF.

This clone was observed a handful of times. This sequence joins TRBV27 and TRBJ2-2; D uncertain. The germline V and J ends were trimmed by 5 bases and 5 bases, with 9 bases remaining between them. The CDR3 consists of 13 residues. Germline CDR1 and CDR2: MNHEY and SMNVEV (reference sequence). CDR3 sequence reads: CASSAQLTGELFF. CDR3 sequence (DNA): TGTGCCAGCAGTGCCCAGTTGACCGGGGAGCTGTTTTTT.

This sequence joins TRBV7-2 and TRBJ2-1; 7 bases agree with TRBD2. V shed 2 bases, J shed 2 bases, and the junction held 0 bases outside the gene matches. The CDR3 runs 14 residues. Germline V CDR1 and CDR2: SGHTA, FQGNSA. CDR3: CASSLSGTYNEQFF. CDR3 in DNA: TGTGCCAGCAGCTTAAGCGGGACCTACAATGAGCAGTTCTTC.

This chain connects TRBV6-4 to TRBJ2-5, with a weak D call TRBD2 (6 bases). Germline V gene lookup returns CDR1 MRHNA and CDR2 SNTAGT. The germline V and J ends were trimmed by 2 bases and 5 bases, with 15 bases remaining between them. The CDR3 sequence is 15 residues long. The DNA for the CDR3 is TGTGCCAGCAGTGACCCGGAGGGGTCCCAGGAGACCCAGTACTTC. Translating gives CASSDPEGSQETQYF.

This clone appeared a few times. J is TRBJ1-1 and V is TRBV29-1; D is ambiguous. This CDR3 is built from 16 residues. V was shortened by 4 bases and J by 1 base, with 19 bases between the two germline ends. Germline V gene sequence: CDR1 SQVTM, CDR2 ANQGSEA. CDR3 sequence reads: CSVVNPRATTNTEAFF. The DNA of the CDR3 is TGCAGCGTTGTGAACCCCAGAGCGACTACGAACACTGAAGCTTTCTTT.

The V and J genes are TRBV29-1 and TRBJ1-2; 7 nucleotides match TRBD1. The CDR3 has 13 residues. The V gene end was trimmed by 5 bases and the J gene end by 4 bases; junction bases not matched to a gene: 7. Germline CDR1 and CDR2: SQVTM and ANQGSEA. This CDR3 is CSVKGAQIYGYTF. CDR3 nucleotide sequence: TGCAGCGTTAAGGGGGCCCAAATCTATGGCTACACCTTC.

The CDR3, as DNA: TGCAGCGTTGAAGAGGGGGGATCCGGTCAGCCCCAGCATTTT. It codes for CSVEEGGSGQPQHF. The chain employs TRBV29-1 and TRBJ1-5, with D tentatively TRBD1 (5 bases). The V gene lost 0 bases and the J gene lost 6 bases, with 12 bases spanning the gap. This CDR3 is built from 14 residues. The germline V gene encodes CDR1 SQVTM and CDR2 ANQGSEA.

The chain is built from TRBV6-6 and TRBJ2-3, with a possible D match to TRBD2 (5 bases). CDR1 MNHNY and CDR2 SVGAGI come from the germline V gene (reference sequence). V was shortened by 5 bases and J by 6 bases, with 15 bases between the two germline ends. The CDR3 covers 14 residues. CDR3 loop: CASSRTTSLDTQYF. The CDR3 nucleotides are TGTGCCAGCAGTCGTACTACTAGTTTGGATACGCAGTATTTT.

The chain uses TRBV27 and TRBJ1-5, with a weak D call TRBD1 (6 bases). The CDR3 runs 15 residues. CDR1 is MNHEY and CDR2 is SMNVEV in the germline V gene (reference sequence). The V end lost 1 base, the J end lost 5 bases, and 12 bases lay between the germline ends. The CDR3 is CASSLLGQNHQPQHF. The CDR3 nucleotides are TGTGCCAGCAGTTTATTAGGACAGAACCATCAGCCCCAGCATTTT.

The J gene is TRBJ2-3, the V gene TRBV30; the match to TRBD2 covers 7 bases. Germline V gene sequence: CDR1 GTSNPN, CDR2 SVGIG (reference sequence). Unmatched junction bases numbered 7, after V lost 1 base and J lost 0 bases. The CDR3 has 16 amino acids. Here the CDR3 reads CAWSDAGAPSTDTQYF. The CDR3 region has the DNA TGTGCCTGGAGTGACGCGGGAGCCCCGAGCACAGATACGCAGTATTTT.

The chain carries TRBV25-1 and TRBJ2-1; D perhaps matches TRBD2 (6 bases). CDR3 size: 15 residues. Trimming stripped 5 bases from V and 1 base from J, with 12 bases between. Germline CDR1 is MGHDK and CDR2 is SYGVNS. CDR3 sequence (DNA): TGTGCCAGCAGTCATGGGACTCAGTCCTACAATGAGCAGTTCTTC. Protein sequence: CASSHGTQSYNEQFF.

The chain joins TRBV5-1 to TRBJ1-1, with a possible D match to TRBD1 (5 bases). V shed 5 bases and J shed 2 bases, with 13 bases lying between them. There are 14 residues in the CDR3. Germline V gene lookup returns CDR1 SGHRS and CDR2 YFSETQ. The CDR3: CASSPGPENTEAFF. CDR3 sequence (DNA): TGCGCCAGCAGTCCAGGGCCGGAAAACACTGAAGCTTTCTTT.

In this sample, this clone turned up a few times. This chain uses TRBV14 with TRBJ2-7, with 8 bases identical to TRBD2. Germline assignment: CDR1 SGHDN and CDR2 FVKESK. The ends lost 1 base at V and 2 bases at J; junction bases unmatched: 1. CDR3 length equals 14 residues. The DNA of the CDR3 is TGTGCCAGCAGCCAAGTTAGCGGGACCTACGAGCAGTACTTC. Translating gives CASSQVSGTYEQYF.

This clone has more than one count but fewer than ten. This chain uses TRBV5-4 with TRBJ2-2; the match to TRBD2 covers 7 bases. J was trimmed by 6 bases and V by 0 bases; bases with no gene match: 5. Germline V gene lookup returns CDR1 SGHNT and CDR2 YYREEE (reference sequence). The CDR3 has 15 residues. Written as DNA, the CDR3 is TGTGCCAGCAGCTTGGATGGGGGGAGGGCCGGGGAGCTGTTTTTT. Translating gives CASSLDGGRAGELFF.

For the CDR3, the DNA is TGTGCCAGCTCACCCACCCGGACAGGGGGCATGTACGAGCAGTACTTC. Amino acids: CASSPTRTGGMYEQYF. The chain is built from TRBV18 and TRBJ2-7; TRBD1 matches at 11 bases. The trim removed 3 bases at V and 4 bases at J, leaving 8 bases unmatched. This CDR3 has 16 amino acids. Per germline, CDR1 KGHSH and CDR2 LQKENI.

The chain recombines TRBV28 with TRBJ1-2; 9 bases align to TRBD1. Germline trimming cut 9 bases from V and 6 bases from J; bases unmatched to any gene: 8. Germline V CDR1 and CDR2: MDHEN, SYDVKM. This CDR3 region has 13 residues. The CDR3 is CARTTRQGDGYTF. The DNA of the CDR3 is TGTGCCAGAACTACTAGACAGGGGGATGGCTACACCTTC.

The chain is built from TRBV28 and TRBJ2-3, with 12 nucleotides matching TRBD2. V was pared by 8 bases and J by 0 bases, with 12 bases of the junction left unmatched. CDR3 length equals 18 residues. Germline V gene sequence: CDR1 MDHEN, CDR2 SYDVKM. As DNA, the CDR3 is TGTGCCAGCCTGATGGGGACTAGCGGGCGGAGGAGCACAGATACGCAGTATTTT. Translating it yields CASLMGTSGRRSTDTQYF.

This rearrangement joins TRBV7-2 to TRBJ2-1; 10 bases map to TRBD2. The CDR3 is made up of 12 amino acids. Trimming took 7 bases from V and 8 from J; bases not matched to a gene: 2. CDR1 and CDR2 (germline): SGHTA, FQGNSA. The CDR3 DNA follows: TGTGCCAGCAAGCTAGCGGGAGATGAGCAGTTCTTC. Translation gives CASKLAGDEQFF.

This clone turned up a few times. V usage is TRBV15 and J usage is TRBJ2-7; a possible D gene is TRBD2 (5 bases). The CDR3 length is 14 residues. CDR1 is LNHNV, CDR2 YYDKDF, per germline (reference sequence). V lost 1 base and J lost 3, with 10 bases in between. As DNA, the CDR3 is TGTGCCACCAGCAGAGGTCGGGAAGTCTACGAGCAGTACTTC. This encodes CATSRGREVYEQYF. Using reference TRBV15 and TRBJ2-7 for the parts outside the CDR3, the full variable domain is DAMVIQNPRYQVTQFGKPVTLSCSQTLNHNVMYWYQQKSSQAPKLLFHYYDKDFNNEADTPDNFQSRRPNTSFCFLDIRSPGLGDTAMYLCATSRGREVYEQYFGPGTRLTVT.

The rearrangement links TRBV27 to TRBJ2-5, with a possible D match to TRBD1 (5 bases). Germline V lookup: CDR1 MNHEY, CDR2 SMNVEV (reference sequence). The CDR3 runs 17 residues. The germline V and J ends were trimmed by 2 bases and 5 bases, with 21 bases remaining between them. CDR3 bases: TGTGCCAGCAGTTTAATATCATCGGGCTTTAAGGGGGAGACCCAGTACTTC. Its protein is CASSLISSGFKGETQYF.

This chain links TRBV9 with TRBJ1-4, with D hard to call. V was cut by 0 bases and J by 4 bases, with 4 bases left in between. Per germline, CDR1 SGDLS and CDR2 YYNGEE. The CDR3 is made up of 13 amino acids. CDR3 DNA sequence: TGTGCCAGCAGCGTAGGCGGTAATGAAAAACTGTTTTTT. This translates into CASSVGGNEKLFF.

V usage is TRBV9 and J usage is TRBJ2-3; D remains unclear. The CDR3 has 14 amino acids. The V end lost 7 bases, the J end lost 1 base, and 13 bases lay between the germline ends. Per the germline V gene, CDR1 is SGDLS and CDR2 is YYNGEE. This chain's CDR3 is CASPVKKCTDTQYF. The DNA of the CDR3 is TGTGCCAGCCCGGTCAAGAAGTGCACAGATACGCAGTATTTT.

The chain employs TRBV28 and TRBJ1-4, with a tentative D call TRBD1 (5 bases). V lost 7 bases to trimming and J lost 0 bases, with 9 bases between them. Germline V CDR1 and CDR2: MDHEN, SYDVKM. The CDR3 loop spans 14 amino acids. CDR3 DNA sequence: TGTGCCAGCACTCCGACAGCAACTAATGAAAAACTGTTTTTT. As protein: CASTPTATNEKLFF.

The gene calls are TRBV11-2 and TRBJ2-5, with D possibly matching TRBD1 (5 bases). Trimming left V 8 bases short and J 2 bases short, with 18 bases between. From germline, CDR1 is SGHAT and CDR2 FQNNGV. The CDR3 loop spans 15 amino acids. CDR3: CASSQSQGNQETQYF. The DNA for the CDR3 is TGTGCCAGCTCCCAGTCCCAGGGTAATCAAGAGACCCAGTACTTC.

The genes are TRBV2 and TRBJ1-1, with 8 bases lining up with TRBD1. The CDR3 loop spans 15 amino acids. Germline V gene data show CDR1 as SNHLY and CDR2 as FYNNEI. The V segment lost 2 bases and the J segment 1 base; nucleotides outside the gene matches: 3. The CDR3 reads CASSEYGQGNTEAFF. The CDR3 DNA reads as TGTGCCAGCAGTGAATATGGACAGGGGAACACTGAAGCTTTCTTT.

CDR3: CASSLEGQGAGGYTF. The CDR3 DNA reads as TGTGCCAGCAGCTTAGAGGGACAGGGGGCTGGTGGCTACACCTTC. V gene TRBV7-6 combines with J gene TRBJ1-2, with 12 bases fitting TRBD1. CDR1 and CDR2 from the germline V gene are SGHVS and FNYEAQ. V lost 1 base and J lost 7; bases outside the gene matches: 4. This CDR3 spans 15 amino acids.

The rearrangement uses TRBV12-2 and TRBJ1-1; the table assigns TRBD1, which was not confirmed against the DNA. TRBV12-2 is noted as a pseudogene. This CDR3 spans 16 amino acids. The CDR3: CASRFLWTVNYTEAFF. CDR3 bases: TGTGCAAGTCGCTTCCTTTGGACAGTTAATTACACTGAAGCTTTCTTT.

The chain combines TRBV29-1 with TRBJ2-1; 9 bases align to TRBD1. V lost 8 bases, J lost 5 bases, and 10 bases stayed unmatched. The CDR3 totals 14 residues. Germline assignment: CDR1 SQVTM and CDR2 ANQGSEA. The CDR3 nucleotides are TGCAGCATACTCCGGGACAGGGCAAACAATGAGCAGTTCTTC. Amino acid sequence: CSILRDRANNEQFF.

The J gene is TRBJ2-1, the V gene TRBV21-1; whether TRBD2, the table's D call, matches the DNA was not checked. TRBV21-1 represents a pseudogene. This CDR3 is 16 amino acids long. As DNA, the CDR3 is TGTGCCAGCAGCACACGGTGGAGGGAGGGCCGGTATGAGCAGTTCTTC. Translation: CASSTRWREGRYEQFF.

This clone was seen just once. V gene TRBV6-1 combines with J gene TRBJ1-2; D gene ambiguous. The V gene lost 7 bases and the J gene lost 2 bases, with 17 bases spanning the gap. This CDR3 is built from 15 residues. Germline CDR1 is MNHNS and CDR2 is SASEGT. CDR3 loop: CASNPNQATNYGYTF. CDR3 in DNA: TGTGCCAGCAACCCTAATCAGGCGACCAACTATGGCTACACCTTC.

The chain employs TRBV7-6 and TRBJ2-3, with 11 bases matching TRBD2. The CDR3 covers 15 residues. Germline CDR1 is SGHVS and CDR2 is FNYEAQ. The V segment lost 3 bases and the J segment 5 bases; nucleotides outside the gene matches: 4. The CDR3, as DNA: TGTGCCAGCAGCTTCTATACTAGCGGGAGAGATACGCAGTATTTT. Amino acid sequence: CASSFYTSGRDTQYF.

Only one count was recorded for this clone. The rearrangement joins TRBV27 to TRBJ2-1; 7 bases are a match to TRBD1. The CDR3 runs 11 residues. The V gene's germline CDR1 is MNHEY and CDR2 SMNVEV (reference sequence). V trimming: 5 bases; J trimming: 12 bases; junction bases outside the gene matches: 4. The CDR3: CASSTGVGQFF. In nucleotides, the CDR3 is TGTGCCAGCAGTACAGGGGTTGGGCAGTTCTTC.